The source of this TCR beta chain is a study of cytomegalovirus exposure and HLA in healthy donors. Overall study: Among the 300 to 500 genotyped donors, around 81% were placed in the Caucasian-associated ancestry cluster.

V was pared by 0 bases and J by 4 bases, with 8 bases of the junction left unmatched. Per the germline V gene, CDR1 is SGHNT and CDR2 is YYREEE (reference sequence). This CDR3 contains 17 residues. This clone was seen only a few times. Its antigen is currently unknown. Primers included in the PCR were 60 Vbeta and 13 Jbeta primers. Assay used: immunoSEQ multiplex PCR; TCRdb lists only in-frame clones, some missing. In the table there are roughly 200,000 clones, 8.5% to 10% of which are singletons. Study-wide results and caveats: There were a few CMV-associated chains whose specificity for CMV antigens was confirmed in vitro. A later analysis reportedly found that, within productive TCRs, an Asian-associated ancestry cluster had fewer N-insertions than the mean observed across the roughly 630 donors.

The chain uses TRBV5-4 and TRBJ2-2; 8 nucleotides agree with TRBD2. The receptor's source is a woman in her thirties in good health and CMV-seropositive. Sequencing was done on a sample of PBMCs. The CDR3 spells CASSLVRGGTGTGELFF. The CDR3, as DNA: TGTGCCAGCAGCTTGGTTCGGGGGGGAACGGGCACCGGGGAGCTGTTTTTT.